This T cell receptor (beta chain) originates from a study of CD8 T cells in ankylosing spondylitis. This clonotype was observed a handful of times. With V trimmed by 2 bases and J by 7 bases, 5 bases remained unmatched. The CDR3 is made up of 16 amino acids. Germline CDR1 and CDR2: SGDLS and YYNGEE. In TCRdb, the 5' RACE reads were re-called with MiXCR into one record per CDR3 protein. Seen here are hundreds of thousands of distinct CDR3 sequences, 20% observed once, and the top ten hold under 8.5%. The chain uses TRBV9 and TRBJ2-1, with TRBD2 matching 14 bases. The sequenced sample consisted of blood, either unsorted or a sorted T cell fraction (not recorded which). This clonotype was obtained from a male donor with ankylosing spondylitis or in good health (not recorded which). The CDR3 DNA is TGTGCCAGCAGCGTGCGACTAGCGGGGGGGCTGAATGAGCAGTTCTTC. Translation: CASSVRLAGGLNEQFF.